A selection of T cell receptor beta chains follows, all from one sample in a study of control samples from healthy donors and cancer patients. Generated by immunoSEQ multiplex PCR, the TCRdb table keeps only in-frame clones and is missing some. The sample has about 49,000 clones; 86% are singletons. Specimen: PBMCs. Receptors originate from a woman in her forties or fifties with lung cancer. Both conserved end residues are part of each CDR3. The order of the fields is D gene, V gene, J gene, clone size, CDR3 DNA, CDR3 protein. A D gene is named only where the DNA matches it firmly. Rows give clone size only sometimes, using once, few, many, or a class for an expanded clone.

TRBD2,TRBV13,TRBJ2-5,once,TGTGCCAGCAGCACCCGACTAGCAGGGGAGACCCAGTACTTC,CASSTRLAGETQYF
NA,TRBV5-1,TRBJ1-4,NA,TGCGCCAGCAGCTTGGGCCAGTTGAATACTAATGAAAAACTGTTTTTT,CASSLGQLNTNEKLFF
NA,TRBV24-1,TRBJ1-2,NA,TGTGCCACCAGTGTGGGGGGCTATGGCTACACCTTC,CATSVGGYGYTF
NA,TRBV7-9,TRBJ1-6,NA,TGTGCCAGCAGCGCGGGCTATAATTCACCCCTCCACTTT,CASSAGYNSPLHF
NA,TRBV7-2,TRBJ2-7,NA,TGTGCCAGCAGCTTAGACCTGAGAGGGGCCTACGAGCAGTACTTC,CASSLDLRGAYEQYF
TRBD1,TRBV7-2,TRBJ1-6,NA,TGTGCCAGCAGGGAACAGGGGAGCTCCTATAATTCACCCCTCCACTTT,CASREQGSSYNSPLHF
NA,TRBV5-1,TRBJ1-1,NA,TGCGCCAGCAGCACAGTTATGAACACTGAAGCTTTCTTT,CASSTVMNTEAFF
TRBD1,TRBV6-5,TRBJ1-5,NA,TGTGCCAGCAGTCCGACAGGGAATAGCAATCAGCCCCAGCATTTT,CASSPTGNSNQPQHF
NA,TRBV28,TRBJ1-1,NA,TGTGCCAGCACGACATTGGTGAACACTGAAGCTTTCTTT,CASTTLVNTEAFF
NA,TRBV2,TRBJ1-3,NA,TGTGCCAGCAGTGTACAGGGACCCTCTGGAAACACCATATATTTT,CASSVQGPSGNTIYF
TRBD1,TRBV6-5,TRBJ1-5,NA,TGTGCCAGCAGCGGGACAGTAGGGCAGCCCCAGCATTTT,CASSGTVGQPQHF
NA,TRBV21-1,TRBJ1-1,NA,TGTGCCAGCAGCCAGGGGGGCCCTTACACTGAAGCTTTCTTT,CASSQGGPYTEAFF
TRBD1,TRBV12-5,TRBJ2-3,NA,TGTGCTAGTGGTTTAACAACAGGGGGCGTAGATACGCAGTATTTT,CASGLTTGGVDTQYF
NA,TRBV12-3/TRBV12-4,TRBJ1-1,NA,TGTGCCAGCAGTTTGGTGAGTACTGAAGCTTTCTTT,CASSLVSTEAFF
NA,TRBV24-1,TRBJ1-2,NA,TGTGCCACCAGTGACTCCGGGGGTAGAGGGCTTGGAGGCTACACCTTC,CATSDSGGRGLGGYTF
NA,TRBV7-9,TRBJ1-2,NA,TGTGCCAGCAGCTTAGCTCAGGGGATCTATGGCTACACCTTC,CASSLAQGIYGYTF
NA,TRBV18,TRBJ2-7,NA,TGTGCCAGCTCACCATTGGGGGACTCCTACGAGCAGTACTTC,CASSPLGDSYEQYF
NA,TRBV10-3,TRBJ1-3,NA,TGTGCCATCAGTGAGTCGCGGGGTAGGGGCTCTGGAAACACCATATATTTT,CAISESRGRGSGNTIYF
NA,TRBV3-1/TRBV3-2,TRBJ1-5,few,TGTGCCAGCAGCCAAGGGCGGGGGGCAGGTCAGCCCCAGCATTTT,CASSQGRGAGQPQHF
NA,TRBV9,TRBJ2-3,NA,TGTGCCAGCAGCGTGGTTGACAGTATGGATACGCAGTATTTT,CASSVVDSMDTQYF
NA,TRBV4-1,TRBJ1-5,NA,TGCGCCAGCAGCCCCTTTAAGCATCCAAATCAGCCCCAGCATTTT,CASSPFKHPNQPQHF
NA,TRBV12-3/TRBV12-4,TRBJ1-5,NA,TGTGCCAGCAGCCCCAGGGCCCAGGGGCCCCAGCATTTT,CASSPRAQGPQHF
NA,TRBV12-5,TRBJ1-1,NA,TGTGCTAGTGGTTTGGTACTTTCAGGTTCCACTGAAGCTTTCTTT,CASGLVLSGSTEAFF
NA,TRBV5-1,TRBJ1-2,NA,TGCGCCAGCAGCTTCGAGGTAGACTATGGCTACACCTTC,CASSFEVDYGYTF
NA,TRBV28,TRBJ1-2,NA,TGTGCCAGCAGTTTACCTCTAGCGGGCCAGAGTGGCTACACCTTC,CASSLPLAGQSGYTF
TRBD1,TRBV24-1,TRBJ1-1,NA,TGTGCCACCAGTGATTCAGGGACAGGGGGCGAAGCTTTCTTT,CATSDSGTGGEAFF
NA,TRBV7-2,TRBJ2-1,NA,TGTGCCAGCAGCTACTTCGGACAGATGTACAATGAGCAGTTCTTC,CASSYFGQMYNEQFF
NA,TRBV19,TRBJ2-3,NA,TGTGCCCGGCATAGGGGGGGAGGGACAGATACGCAGTATTTT,CARHRGGGTDTQYF
NA,TRBV7-2,TRBJ1-1,NA,TGTGCCAGCAGCTTAGTCATCGGGATGACTGAAGCTTTCTTT,CASSLVIGMTEAFF
TRBD1,TRBV19,TRBJ2-3,few,TGTGCCAGTAGTATCGACAGGGGAGCAGATACGCAGTATTTT,CASSIDRGADTQYF
NA,TRBV12-3/TRBV12-4,TRBJ1-1,NA,TGTGCCAGCAGTCTGACGACGAACACTGAAGCTTTCTTT,CASSLTTNTEAFF
NA,TRBV6-1,TRBJ2-1,NA,TGTGCCAGCAGTGAACAAACTTACAATGAGCAGTTCTTC,CASSEQTYNEQFF
NA,TRBV24-1,TRBJ2-7,NA,TGTGCCACCAGTGATTCGCCAGTCCACGAGCAGTACTTC,CATSDSPVHEQYF
NA,TRBV4-2,TRBJ1-3,NA,TGTGCCAGCAGCCAAGAAATAAGGGGGGGCGGAAACACCATATATTTT,CASSQEIRGGGNTIYF
NA,TRBV28,TRBJ1-5,NA,TGTGCCACCGGGACAAGGGGTCTCAATCAGCCCCAGCATTTT,CATGTRGLNQPQHF
NA,TRBV11-2,TRBJ2-3,NA,TGTGCCAGCAGCCCCGCGGATACGCAGTATTTT,CASSPADTQYF
TRBD2,TRBV7-2,TRBJ2-2,NA,TGTGCCACCCAACGGACTAGCGAGAACACCGGGGAGCTGTTTTTT,CATQRTSENTGELFF
NA,TRBV27,TRBJ2-3,NA,TGTGCCAGCAGTGGGTCGAGGCATACGCAGTATTTT,CASSGSRHTQYF
NA,TRBV21-1,TRBJ2-1,NA,TGTGCCAGCAGCAAAGGGACAGGGTGGAACTACAATGAGCAGTTCTTC,CASSKGTGWNYNEQFF
NA,TRBV7-2,TRBJ2-1,NA,TGTGCCAGCAGCTTCGACAGGAACTACAATGAGCAGTTCTTC,CASSFDRNYNEQFF
TRBD2,TRBV7-3,TRBJ2-7,NA,TGTGCCAGCAGCTTTATAGCGGGTGAGACCTACGAGCAGTACTTC,CASSFIAGETYEQYF
NA,TRBV29-1,TRBJ2-1,once,TGCAGCGTTGGTTCGCAATTACAGGGGTTCTTC,CSVGSQLQGFF
TRBD2,TRBV19,TRBJ2-1,few,TGTGCCAGCTCAATCCGGGACTACACCTACAATGAGCAGTTCTTC,CASSIRDYTYNEQFF
NA,TRBV6-2/TRBV6-3,TRBJ1-2,NA,TGTGCCAGCAGTTATGGGCAGCTATATGGCTACACCTTC,CASSYGQLYGYTF
NA,TRBV6-2/TRBV6-3,TRBJ1-1,NA,TGTGCCAGCAGTCCAGGTACTGAAGCTTTCTTT,CASSPGTEAFF
NA,TRBV2,TRBJ2-7,NA,TGTGCCAGCAGTGAAACACCCCCCACAGCCTACTCCTACGAGCAGTACTTC,CASSETPPTAYSYEQYF
NA,TRBV28,TRBJ1-1,NA,TGTGCCAGCAGTTTGGCGACCACTGAAGCTTTCTTT,CASSLATTEAFF
TRBD1,TRBV19,TRBJ1-1,NA,TGTGCCAGTAGTACCCTCGAGGCAGGGGGCTCAACTGAAGCTTTCTTT,CASSTLEAGGSTEAFF
TRBD1,TRBV27,TRBJ1-5,NA,TGTGCCAGCAGTTCGAGACAGGGGAATCAGCCCCAGCATTTT,CASSSRQGNQPQHF
NA,TRBV27,TRBJ2-2,few,TGTGCCAGCAAGGGAATCCGGGAGCTGTTTTTT,CASKGIRELFF
NA,TRBV4-3,TRBJ1-1,NA,TGCGCCAGCAGCCCTGGGTTTGGCACTGAAGCTTTCTTT,CASSPGFGTEAFF
NA,TRBV11-3,TRBJ2-7,NA,TGTGCCAGCAGTACCCAAACGGCGATCTCCTACGAGCAGTACTTC,CASSTQTAISYEQYF